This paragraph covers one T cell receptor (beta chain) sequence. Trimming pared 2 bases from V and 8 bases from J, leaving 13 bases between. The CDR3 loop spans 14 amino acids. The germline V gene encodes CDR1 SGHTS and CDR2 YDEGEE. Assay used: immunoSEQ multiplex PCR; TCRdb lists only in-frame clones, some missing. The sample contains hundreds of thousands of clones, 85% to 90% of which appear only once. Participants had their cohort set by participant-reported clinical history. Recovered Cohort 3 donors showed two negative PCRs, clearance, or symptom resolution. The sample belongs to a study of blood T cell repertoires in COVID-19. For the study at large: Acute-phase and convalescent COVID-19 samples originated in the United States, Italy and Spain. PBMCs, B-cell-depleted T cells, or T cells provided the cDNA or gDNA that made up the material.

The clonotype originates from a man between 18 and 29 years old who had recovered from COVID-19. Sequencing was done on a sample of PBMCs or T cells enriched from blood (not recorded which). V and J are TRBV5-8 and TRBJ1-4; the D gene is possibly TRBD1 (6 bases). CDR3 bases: TGTGCCAGCAGCTTCAGGGGCGCTGGGGAAAAACTGTTTTTT. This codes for CASSFRGAGEKLFF.